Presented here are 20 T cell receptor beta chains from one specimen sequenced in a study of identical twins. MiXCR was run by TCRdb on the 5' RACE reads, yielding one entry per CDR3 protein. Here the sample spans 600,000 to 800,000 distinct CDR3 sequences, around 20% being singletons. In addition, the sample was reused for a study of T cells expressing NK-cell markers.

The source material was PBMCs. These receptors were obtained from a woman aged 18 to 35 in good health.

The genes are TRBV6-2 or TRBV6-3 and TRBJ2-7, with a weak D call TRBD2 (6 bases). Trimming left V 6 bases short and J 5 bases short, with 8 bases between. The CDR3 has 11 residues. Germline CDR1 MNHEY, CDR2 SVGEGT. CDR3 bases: TGTGCCAGCAGGGAGGGCCACGAGCAGTACTTC. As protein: CASREGHEQYF.

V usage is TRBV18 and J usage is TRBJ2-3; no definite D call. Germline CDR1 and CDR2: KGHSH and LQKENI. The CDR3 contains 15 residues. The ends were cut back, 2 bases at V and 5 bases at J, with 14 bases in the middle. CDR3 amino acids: CASSPSKGWIDTQYF. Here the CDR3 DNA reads TGTGCCAGCTCACCAAGTAAAGGGTGGATAGATACGCAGTATTTT.

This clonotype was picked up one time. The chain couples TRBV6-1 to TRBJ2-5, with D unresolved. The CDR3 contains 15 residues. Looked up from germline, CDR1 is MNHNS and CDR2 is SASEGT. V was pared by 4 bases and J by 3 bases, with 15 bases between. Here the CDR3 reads CASSVLSFTEETQYF. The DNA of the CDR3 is TGTGCCAGCAGTGTTTTAAGTTTCACAGAAGAGACCCAGTACTTC.

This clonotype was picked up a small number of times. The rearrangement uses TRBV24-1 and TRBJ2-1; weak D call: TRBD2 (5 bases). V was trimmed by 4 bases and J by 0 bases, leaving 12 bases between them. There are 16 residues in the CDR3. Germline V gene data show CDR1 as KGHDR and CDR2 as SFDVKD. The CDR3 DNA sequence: TGTGCCACCAGTGACCCGAGCGGAGGCTCCTACAATGAGCAGTTCTTC. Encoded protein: CATSDPSGGSYNEQFF.

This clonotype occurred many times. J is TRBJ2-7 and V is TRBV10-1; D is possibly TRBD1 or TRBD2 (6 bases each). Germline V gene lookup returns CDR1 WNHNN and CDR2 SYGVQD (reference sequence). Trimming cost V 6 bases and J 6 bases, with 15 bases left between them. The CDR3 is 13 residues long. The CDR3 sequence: CASSPRGDAEQYF. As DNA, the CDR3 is TGCGCCAGCAGCCCAAGGGGGGACGCCGAGCAGTACTTC.

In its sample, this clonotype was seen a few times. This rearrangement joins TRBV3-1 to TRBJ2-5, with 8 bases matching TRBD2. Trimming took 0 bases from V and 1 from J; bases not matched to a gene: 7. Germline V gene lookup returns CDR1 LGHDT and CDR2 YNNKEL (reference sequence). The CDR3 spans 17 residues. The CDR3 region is CASSQDAGGQGQETQYF. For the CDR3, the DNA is TGTGCCAGCAGCCAAGACGCGGGGGGACAAGGCCAAGAGACCCAGTACTTC.

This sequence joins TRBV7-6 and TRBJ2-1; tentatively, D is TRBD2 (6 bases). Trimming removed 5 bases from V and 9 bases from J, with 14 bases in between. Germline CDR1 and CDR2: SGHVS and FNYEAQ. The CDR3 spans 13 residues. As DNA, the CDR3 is TGTGCCAGCAGCCGTCGACTAGAGAGTGAGCAGTTCTTC. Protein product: CASSRRLESEQFF.

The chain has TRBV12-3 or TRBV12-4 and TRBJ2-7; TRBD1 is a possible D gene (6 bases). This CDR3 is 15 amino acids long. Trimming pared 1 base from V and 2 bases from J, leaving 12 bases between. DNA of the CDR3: TGTGCCAGCAGTTTAGGCCTTCAGGGGCCCTACGAGCAGTACTTC. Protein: CASSLGLQGPYEQYF.

CDR3 DNA sequence: TGTGCCTGGAGCTCAACGGGAGGCTACAATGAGCAGTTCTTC. It translates to CAWSSTGGYNEQFF. V is TRBV30 and J is TRBJ2-1, with 7 positions matching TRBD2. The V gene's germline CDR1 is GTSNPN and CDR2 SVGIG (reference sequence). CDR3 length: 14 amino acids. V was clipped by 3 bases and J by 3 bases; unmatched bases: 5.

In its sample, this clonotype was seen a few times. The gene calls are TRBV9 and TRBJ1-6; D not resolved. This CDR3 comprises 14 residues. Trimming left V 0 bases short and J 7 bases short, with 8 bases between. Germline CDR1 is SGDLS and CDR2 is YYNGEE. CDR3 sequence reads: CASSVVAVNSPLHF. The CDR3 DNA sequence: TGTGCCAGCAGCGTAGTTGCTGTGAATTCACCCCTCCACTTT. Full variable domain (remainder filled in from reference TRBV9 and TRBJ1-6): DSGVTQTPKHLITATGQRVTLRCSPRSGDLSVYWYQQSLDQGLQFLIQYYNGEERAKGNILERFSAQQFPDLHSELNLSSLELGDSALYFCASSVVAVNSPLHFGNGTRLTVT.

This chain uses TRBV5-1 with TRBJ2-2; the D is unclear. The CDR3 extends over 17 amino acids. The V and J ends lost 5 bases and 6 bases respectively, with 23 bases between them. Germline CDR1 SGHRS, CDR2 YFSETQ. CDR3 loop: CASSPSLRRVLPGELFF. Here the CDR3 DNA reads TGCGCCAGCAGTCCTAGTCTCCGGCGAGTGCTGCCCGGGGAGCTGTTTTTT.

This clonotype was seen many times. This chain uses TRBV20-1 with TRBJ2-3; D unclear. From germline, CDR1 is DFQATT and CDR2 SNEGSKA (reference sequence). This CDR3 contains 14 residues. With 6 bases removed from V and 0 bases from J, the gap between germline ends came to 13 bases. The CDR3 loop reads CSAAKALSTDTQYF. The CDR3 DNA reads TGCAGTGCGGCCAAAGCGTTGAGCACAGATACGCAGTATTTT.

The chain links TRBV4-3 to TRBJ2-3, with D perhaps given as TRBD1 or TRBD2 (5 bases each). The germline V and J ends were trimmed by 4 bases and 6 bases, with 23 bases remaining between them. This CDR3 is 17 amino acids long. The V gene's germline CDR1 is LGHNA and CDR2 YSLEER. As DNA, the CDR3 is TGCGCCAGCAGCCCCCGAGGGGCGGCTCTCCTCGGGGATACGCAGTATTTT. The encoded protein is CASSPRGAALLGDTQYF.

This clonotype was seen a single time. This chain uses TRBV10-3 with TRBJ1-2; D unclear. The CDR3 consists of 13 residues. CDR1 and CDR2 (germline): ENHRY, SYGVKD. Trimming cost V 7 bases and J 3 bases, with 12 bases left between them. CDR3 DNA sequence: TGTGCCATCACGAACCAGGTATACTATGGCTACACCTTC. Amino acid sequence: CAITNQVYYGYTF.

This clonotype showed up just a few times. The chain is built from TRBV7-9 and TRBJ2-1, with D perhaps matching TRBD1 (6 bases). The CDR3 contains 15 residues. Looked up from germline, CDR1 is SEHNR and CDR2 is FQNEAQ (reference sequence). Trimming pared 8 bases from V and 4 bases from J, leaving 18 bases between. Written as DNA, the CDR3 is TGTGCCAGCCAGCCCACACTTGACAGGTACAATGAGCAGTTCTTC. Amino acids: CASQPTLDRYNEQFF.

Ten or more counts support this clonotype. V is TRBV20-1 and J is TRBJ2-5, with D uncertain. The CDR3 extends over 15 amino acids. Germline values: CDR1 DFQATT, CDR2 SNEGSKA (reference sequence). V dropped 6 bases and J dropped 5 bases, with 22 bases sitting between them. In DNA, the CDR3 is TGCAGTGCGGTCCCCGGAACGCTGAGAACGGAGACCCAGTACTTC. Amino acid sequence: CSAVPGTLRTETQYF.

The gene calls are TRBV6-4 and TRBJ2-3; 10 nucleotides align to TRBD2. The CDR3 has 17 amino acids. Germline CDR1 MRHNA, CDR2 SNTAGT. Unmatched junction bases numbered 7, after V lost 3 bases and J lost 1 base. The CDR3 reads CASSDKRGGVGTDTQYF. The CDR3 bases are TGTGCCAGCAGTGATAAGCGGGGGGGCGTGGGCACAGATACGCAGTATTTT.

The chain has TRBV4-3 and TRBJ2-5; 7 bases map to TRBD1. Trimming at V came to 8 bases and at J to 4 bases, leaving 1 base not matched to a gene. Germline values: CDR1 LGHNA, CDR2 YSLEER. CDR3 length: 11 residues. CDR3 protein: CASGQAETQYF. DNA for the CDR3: TGCGCCAGCGGACAGGCAGAGACCCAGTACTTC.

The CDR3: CASSSKTGRAEKLFF. The CDR3 nucleotides read TGTGCCAGCAGTTCCAAGACAGGGCGGGCTGAAAAACTGTTTTTT. This sequence joins TRBV27 and TRBJ1-4; 7 bases map to TRBD1. The CDR3 has 15 amino acids. The V segment lost 4 bases and the J segment 7 bases; nucleotides outside the gene matches: 9. Germline CDR1 reads MNHEY; CDR2 reads SMNVEV (reference sequence).

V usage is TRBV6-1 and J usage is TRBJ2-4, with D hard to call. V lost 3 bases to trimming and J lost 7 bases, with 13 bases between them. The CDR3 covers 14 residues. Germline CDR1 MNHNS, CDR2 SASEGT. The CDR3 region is CASSEVGLRNIQYF. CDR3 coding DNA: TGTGCCAGCAGTGAGGTGGGGTTGAGGAACATTCAGTACTTC.